Included here is one T cell receptor (beta chain) sequence, with context. The source of the sample is a study of blood T cell repertoires in COVID-19. Whole-study context: Sites in the United States, Italy and Spain provided acute and convalescent COVID-19 samples.

CDR1 GTSNPN and CDR2 SVGIG come from the germline V gene (reference sequence). V lost 3 bases to trimming and J lost 2 bases, with 7 bases between them. The CDR3 covers 12 residues. Produced via immunoSEQ multiplex PCR; TCRdb's table is partial and in-frame only. The table has approximately 150,000 clones, around four fifths seen once; the top ten hold more than 5%. Sequences were obtained from PBMCs or T cells enriched from blood (not recorded which). The chain combines TRBV30 with TRBJ1-2; D possibly corresponds to TRBD1 (5 bases). The TCR originated in a woman between 40 and 55 years old who had recovered from COVID-19. CDR3: CAWRQVNYGYTF. The CDR3 nucleotides read TGTGCCTGGAGACAGGTGAACTATGGCTACACCTTC.